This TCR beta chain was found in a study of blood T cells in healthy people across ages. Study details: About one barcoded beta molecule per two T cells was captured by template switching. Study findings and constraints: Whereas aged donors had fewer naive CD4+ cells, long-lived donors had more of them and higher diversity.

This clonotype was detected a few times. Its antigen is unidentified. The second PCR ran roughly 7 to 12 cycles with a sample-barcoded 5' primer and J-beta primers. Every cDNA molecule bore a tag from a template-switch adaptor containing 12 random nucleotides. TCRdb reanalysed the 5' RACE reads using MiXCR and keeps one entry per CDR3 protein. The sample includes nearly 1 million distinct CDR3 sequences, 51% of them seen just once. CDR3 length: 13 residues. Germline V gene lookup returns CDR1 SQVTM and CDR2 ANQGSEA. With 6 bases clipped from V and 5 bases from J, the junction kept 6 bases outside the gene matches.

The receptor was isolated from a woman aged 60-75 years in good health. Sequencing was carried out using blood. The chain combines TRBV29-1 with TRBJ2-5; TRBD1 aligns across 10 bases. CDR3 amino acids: CSVWTGGGETQYF. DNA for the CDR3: TGCAGCGTCTGGACAGGGGGGGGCGAGACCCAGTACTTC.